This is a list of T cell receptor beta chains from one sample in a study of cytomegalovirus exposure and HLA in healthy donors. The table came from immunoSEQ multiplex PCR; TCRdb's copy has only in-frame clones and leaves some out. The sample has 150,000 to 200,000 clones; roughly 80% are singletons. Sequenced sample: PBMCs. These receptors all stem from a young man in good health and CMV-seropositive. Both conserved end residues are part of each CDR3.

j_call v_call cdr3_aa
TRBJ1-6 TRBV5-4 CASSLISGIGDNSPLHF
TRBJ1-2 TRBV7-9 CSSSTPGQGGYYGYTF
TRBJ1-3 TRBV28 CASSFRPGNTIYF
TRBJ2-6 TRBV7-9 CASRVGTGASGANVLTF
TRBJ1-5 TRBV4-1 CASSPEGGDRASNQPQHF
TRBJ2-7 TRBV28 CASSFFPYEQYF
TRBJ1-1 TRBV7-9 CASSDDTLGTEAFF
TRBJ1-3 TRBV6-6 CASRETGGDTIYF
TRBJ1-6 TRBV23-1 CASSPSNATGGNSPLHF
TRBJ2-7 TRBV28 CASRLSGRDEQYF
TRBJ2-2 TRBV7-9 CASSPFGSGRNTGELFF
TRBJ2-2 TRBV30 CASFVAATNTGELFF
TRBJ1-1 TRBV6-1 CASSETGTGGTEAFF
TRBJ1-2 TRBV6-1 CASSDPLLQGRYGYTF
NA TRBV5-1 CASSLGTGGLYEQYF
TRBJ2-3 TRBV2 CASKTSGSTDTQYF
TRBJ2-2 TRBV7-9 CASRPRERTGELFF
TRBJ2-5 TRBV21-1 CASSKDRGETQYF
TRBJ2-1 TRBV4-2 CASSQVSPGTGANGQFF
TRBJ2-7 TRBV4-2 CASSATGGSSSHEQYF
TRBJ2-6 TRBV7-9 CASSSIGTGHSGANVLTF
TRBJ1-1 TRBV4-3 CASSQAPGISTEAFF
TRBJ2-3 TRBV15 CATSRGGVPDTQYF
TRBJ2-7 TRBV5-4 CASSLLGVGGYEQYF
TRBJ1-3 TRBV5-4 CASSSRHRDMLSGNTIYF
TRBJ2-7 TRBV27 CASSLRGPSYEQYF
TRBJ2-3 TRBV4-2 CASSQGLALTDTQYF
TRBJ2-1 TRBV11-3 CASSLTEGVSEQFF
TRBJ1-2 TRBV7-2 CASSPPGGNYGYTF
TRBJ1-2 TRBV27 CASSRTGRSYGYTF
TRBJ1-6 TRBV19 CASSTRTGGRSYNSPLHF
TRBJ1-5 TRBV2 CASRRDRGWNQPQHF
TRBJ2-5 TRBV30 CAWRAAVQETQYF
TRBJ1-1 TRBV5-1 CASTYNAGPNTEAFF
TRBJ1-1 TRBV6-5 CASSSTGGTEAFF
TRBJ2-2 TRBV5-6 CASSFGSGRATGELFF
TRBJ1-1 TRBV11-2 CASSLGAETEAFF